This T cell receptor beta chain was sequenced in a study of T cell responses to AZD1222 COVID-19 vaccine. Study results and limitations: Spike was spanned by vaccine-associated CD4 TCRs, which were dominant at 160-218 and 743-854.

Samples with a second dose at about 4 or about 12 weeks were pooled together. The V end was cut by 0 bases, the J end by 0 bases, with 9 bases between. CDR1 and CDR2 (germline): SGHRS, YFSETQ. The CDR3 extends over 16 amino acids. Points on this clone: Its antigen is as yet unknown.

Generated by immunoSEQ multiplex PCR, the TCRdb table keeps only in-frame clones and is missing some. Of approximately 80,000 clones in the sample, 75% to 90% were seen once. Material: peripheral blood, obtained 28 days after the second AZD1222 dose. The receptor comes from an adult who received the AZD1222 COVID-19 vaccine. The V and J genes are TRBV5-1 and TRBJ1-4; D is ambiguous. CDR3 sequence reads: CASSLASGATNEKLFF. The CDR3 bases are TGCGCCAGCAGCTTGGCCTCGGGTGCAACTAATGAAAAACTGTTTTTT.